The clone carrying this T cell receptor (beta chain) is a singleton in its sample. This CDR3 contains 18 residues. The germline gives CDR1 SGHTS, CDR2 YDEGEE. The junction had 12 bases not matched to a gene; V was cut back by 3 bases and J by 0 bases. This sample is part of a study of shared clonotypes between healthy human individuals. TCRdb's table, derived via immunoSEQ multiplex PCR, lists solely in-frame clones and lacks some. Counted here are approximately 2,200,000 clones, about 93% occurring once; the ten biggest clones make up roughly 1.7%. The naive CD8 population came from CD45RO-negative cells selected for CCR7, without terminally differentiated effector memory CD45RA+ cells.

The rearrangement joins TRBV5-8 to TRBJ2-5; 9 bases agree with TRBD1. The sample was naive CD8+ T cells from PBMCs. The source is a man younger than 35 in good health. Some clones in this sample may be carry-over from other donors' samples. CDR3 in amino acids: CASSSDEPDRGNQETQYF. The CDR3 region has the DNA TGTGCCAGCAGCTCCGACGAACCTGACAGGGGGAACCAAGAGACCCAGTACTTC.